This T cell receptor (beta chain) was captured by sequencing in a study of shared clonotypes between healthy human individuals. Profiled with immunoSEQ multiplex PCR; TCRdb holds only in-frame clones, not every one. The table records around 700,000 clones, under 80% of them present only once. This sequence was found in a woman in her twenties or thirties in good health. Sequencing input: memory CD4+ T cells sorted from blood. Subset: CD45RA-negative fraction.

The CDR3 DNA reads TGTGCCAGCGATAGCAATCAGCCCCAGCATTTT. Translating gives CASDSNQPQHF. The chain recombines TRBV6-1 with TRBJ1-5, with D uncertain. The V gene's germline CDR1 is MNHNS and CDR2 SASEGT. Trimming took off 8 bases at V and 0 bases at J, with 2 bases between the two ends. There are 11 residues in the CDR3.